This TCR beta chain comes out of a study of blood T cell repertoires in COVID-19 (dated by TCRdb to the early 2020s). In terms of the full investigation: Samples covering the acute and convalescent phases of COVID-19 were provided by collaborators in the United States, Italy and Spain. Where HLA class I and class II types were available, the types were taken from metadata supplied by the sample provider, not from assay-based typing. The material from the prospective study consisted of cDNA or gDNA derived from T cells, B-cell-depleted T cells, or PBMCs. The sample metadata nearly always contained a de-identified subject ID, COVID-19 status, age in years and sex. The dataset comprised deeply sampled blood TCRbeta repertoires from subjects exposed to, actively infected with, or recovered from COVID-19. The samples were drawn from the first 160 participants of the ongoing ImmuneRACE study and from 1,200 or so subjects provided by 6 global collaborators. The repertoires were released in a freely available public database meant as a resource for research on the immune response to SARS-CoV-2. Broader findings and caveats from the paper: Clinical and demographic metadata were provided uncurated, with the amount varying by source and participant.

TCRbeta CDR3 regions were amplified from genomic DNA using the immunoSEQ Assay, a bias-controlled multiplex PCR. The paper's processing steps were these. The number of nucleated cells in each sample was estimated from the amplification of reference gene primers within the assay. To quantify the absolute abundance of each unique TCRbeta CDR3 rearrangement, sequence reads were collapsed and filtered. For each sample, productive Simpson clonality was calculated by taking the square root of Simpson's diversity index across productive rearrangements. The source is immuneACCESS, and TCRdb retained only in-frame sequences with V and J called. Part of the clones is not carried over; for the studies checked, unresolved V genes explain less than half of this, and the remainder is unexplained. That table furnishes V, J and clone size, whereas the DNA furnished D and trimming. This sample has 210,000 or so clones in its table, and approximately 80% of those were observed once. The ten top clones hold 10% of the sample.

The collaborating institutions used their own protocols to collect whole blood in K2EDTA tubes. For TCRbeta analysis, collaborators shipped samples as frozen whole blood, isolated PBMCs, or DNA extracted from either of those sample types. This clone was detected only once. No antigen is known for it. No much larger clone exists at a distance of one base, and base qualities are not known. V and J are trimmed by 2 bases and 3 bases, and the gene matches miss 1 base of the junction. The CDR3 spans 13 residues, from the cysteine through the phenylalanine. The entry retains the CDR3 DNA only, 39 bases that are in frame from base 1. CDR1 and CDR2 are drawn from the germline V gene (reference sequence): LGHDT, YNNKEL.

The receptor's source is a woman aged 80 or over with acute or convalescent COVID-19. Sample: peripheral blood. The chain employs TRBV3-1 (or the pseudogene TRBV3-2) and TRBJ2-7; the junction holds 7 bases that match TRBD1. The CDR3 reads CASSQYRGYEQYF. The nucleotides read TGTGCCAGCAGCCAATACAGGGGCTACGAGCAGTACTTC.